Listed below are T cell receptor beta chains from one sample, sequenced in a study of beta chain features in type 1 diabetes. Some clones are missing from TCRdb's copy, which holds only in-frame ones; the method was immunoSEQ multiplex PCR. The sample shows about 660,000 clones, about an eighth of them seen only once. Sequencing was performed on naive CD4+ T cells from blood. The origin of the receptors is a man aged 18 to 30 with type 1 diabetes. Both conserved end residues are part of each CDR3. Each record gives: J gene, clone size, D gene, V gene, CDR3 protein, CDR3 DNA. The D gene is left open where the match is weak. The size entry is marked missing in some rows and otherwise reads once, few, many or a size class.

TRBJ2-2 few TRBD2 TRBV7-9 CASSLAGGPVTGELFF TGTGCCAGCAGCCTAGCGGGAGGGCCTGTCACCGGGGAGCTGTTTTTT
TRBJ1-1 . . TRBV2 CASSEVPPNTEAFF TGTGCCAGCAGTGAAGTCCCTCCGAACACTGAAGCTTTCTTT
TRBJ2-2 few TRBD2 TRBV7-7 CASSSSGSTTGELFF TGTGCTAGCAGCTCTAGCGGGAGTACCACCGGGGAGCTGTTTTTT
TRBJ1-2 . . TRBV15 CATSRGDTGYTF TGTGCCACCAGCAGAGGGGACACTGGCTACACCTTC
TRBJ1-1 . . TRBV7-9 CASSPDSLIEAFF TGTGCCAGCAGCCCAGACAGCCTTATTGAAGCTTTCTTT
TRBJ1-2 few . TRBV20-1 CSAGREDGYTF TGCAGTGCGGGCAGGGAAGATGGCTACACCTTC
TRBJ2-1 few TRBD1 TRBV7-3 CASSDGQDYNEQFF TGTGCCAGCAGCGATGGACAGGACTACAATGAGCAGTTCTTC
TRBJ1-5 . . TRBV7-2 CASSTLGQPQHF TGTGCCAGCAGCACCCTTGGACAGCCCCAGCATTTT
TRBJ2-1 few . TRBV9 CASSARHNEQFF TGTGCCAGCAGCGCCCGCCACAATGAGCAGTTCTTC
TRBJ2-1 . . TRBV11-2 CASSLGRTLSDEQFF TGTGCCAGCAGCTTGGGGAGGACCTTATCGGATGAGCAGTTCTTC
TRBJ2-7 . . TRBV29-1 CSVTGRTTYEQYF TGCAGCGTAACCGGGAGAACAACCTACGAGCAGTACTTC
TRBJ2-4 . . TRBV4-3 CASSQENDGFRSIQYF TGCGCCAGCAGCCAAGAGAACGATGGCTTCCGAAGCATTCAGTACTTC
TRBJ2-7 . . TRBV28 CASSPMGGSYEQYF TGTGCCAGCAGTCCAATGGGGGGCTCCTACGAGCAGTACTTC
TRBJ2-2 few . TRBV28 CASSFSAGELFF TGTGCCAGCAGTTTTTCAGCTGGGGAGCTGTTTTTT
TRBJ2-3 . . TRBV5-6 CASSFGTEDTQYF TGTGCCAGCAGCTTCGGGACCGAGGATACGCAGTATTTT
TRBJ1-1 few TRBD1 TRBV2 CASIRGTAEAFF TGTGCCAGCATTAGAGGGACAGCTGAAGCTTTCTTT
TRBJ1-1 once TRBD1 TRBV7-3 CASSLDREDTEAFF TGTGCCAGCAGCTTAGACAGGGAGGACACTGAAGCTTTCTTT
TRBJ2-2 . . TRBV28 CAMKASKHTGELFF TGTGCCATGAAGGCTAGCAAGCACACCGGGGAGCTGTTTTTT
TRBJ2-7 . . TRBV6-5 CASSYVSGEQYF TGTGCCAGCAGTTACGTCTCTGGTGAGCAGTACTTC
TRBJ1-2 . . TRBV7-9 CASSLNLWNLLHYGYTF TGTGCCAGCAGCTTAAATCTTTGGAATCTACTACACTATGGCTACACCTTC
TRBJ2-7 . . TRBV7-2 CASSSGLREQYF TGTGCCAGCAGCTCCGGCCTCAGGGAGCAGTACTTC
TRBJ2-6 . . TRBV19 CASSLWGAGANVLTF TGTGCCAGTAGTTTATGGGGAGCTGGGGCCAACGTCCTGACTTTC
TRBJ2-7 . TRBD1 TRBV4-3 CASSSGTGGAEYF TGCGCCAGCAGCTCCGGGACAGGGGGCGCCGAGTACTTC
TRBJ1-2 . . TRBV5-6 CASSLAQGYGYTF TGTGCCAGCAGCTTGGCCCAGGGTTATGGCTACACCTTC
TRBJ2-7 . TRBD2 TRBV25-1 CASSTPGLAGYEQYF TGTGCCAGCAGTACGCCGGGACTAGCGGGCTACGAGCAGTACTTC
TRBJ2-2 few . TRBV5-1 CASSPGGRGTGELFF TGCGCCAGCAGCCCGGGCGGCCGCGGCACCGGGGAGCTGTTTTTT
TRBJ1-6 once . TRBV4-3 CASSQDSPGLRSPLHF TGCGCCAGCAGCCAAGATAGCCCCGGGCTCCGCTCACCCCTCCACTTT
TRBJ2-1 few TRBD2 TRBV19 CASSIESSGNNEQFF TGTGCCAGTAGTATAGAGAGTAGCGGGAACAATGAGCAGTTCTTC
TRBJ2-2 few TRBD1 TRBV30 CAWNRQGLTGELFF TGTGCCTGGAATCGACAGGGGTTGACCGGGGAGCTGTTTTTT
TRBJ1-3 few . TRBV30 CAWSVLRNTIYF TGTGCCTGGAGTGTATTACGGAACACCATATATTTT
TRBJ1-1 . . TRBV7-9 CASKYSGEDTEAFF TGTGCCAGCAAGTACAGCGGGGAGGACACTGAAGCTTTCTTT
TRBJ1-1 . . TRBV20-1 CSARRNTEAFF TGCAGTGCTCGCCGGAACACTGAAGCTTTCTTT
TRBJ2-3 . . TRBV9 CASSVGQQGSDTQYF TGTGCCAGCAGCGTAGGGCAGCAGGGTTCAGATACGCAGTATTTT
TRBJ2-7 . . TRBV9 CASSGSSYEQYF TGTGCCAGCAGCGGAAGCTCCTACGAGCAGTACTTC
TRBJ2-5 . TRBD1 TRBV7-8 CASSGGQLQETQYF TGTGCCAGCAGCGGGGGACAGCTCCAAGAGACCCAGTACTTC
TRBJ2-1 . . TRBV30 CAWSDSVDEQFF TGTGCCTGGAGTGACTCGGTCGATGAGCAGTTCTTC
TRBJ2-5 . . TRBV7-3 CASSFQGSRETQYF TGTGCCAGCAGCTTCCAGGGGTCAAGGGAGACCCAGTACTTC
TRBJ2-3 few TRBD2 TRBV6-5 CASTPPGGADTQYF TGTGCCAGCACCCCCCCGGGAGGGGCAGATACGCAGTATTTT
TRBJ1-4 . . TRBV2 CASRNSFTNEKLFF TGTGCCAGCAGGAACAGCTTCACTAATGAAAAACTGTTTTTT
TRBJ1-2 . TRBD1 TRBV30 CAWKPSDRGVGYTF TGTGCCTGGAAGCCTTCCGACAGGGGAGTGGGCTACACCTTC
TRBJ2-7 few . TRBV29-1 CSVGKESYEQYF TGCAGCGTTGGGAAGGAGTCCTACGAGCAGTACTTC
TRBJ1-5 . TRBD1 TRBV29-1 CSVAGQGNQPQHF TGCAGCGTTGCTGGACAGGGAAACCAGCCCCAGCATTTT
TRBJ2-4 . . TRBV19 CASSILGEVVKNIQYF TGTGCCAGTAGTATTTTGGGGGAGGTCGTCAAAAACATTCAGTACTTC
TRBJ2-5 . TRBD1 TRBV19 CASSSLRTGQETQYF TGTGCCAGTAGTTCCTTACGGACAGGCCAAGAGACCCAGTACTTC